The rows below give T cell receptor beta chains drawn from one sample of a study of cytomegalovirus exposure and HLA in healthy donors. Sequencing was performed with immunoSEQ multiplex PCR; in TCRdb, only in-frame clones are kept and a portion is missing. The table records more than 110,000 clones, around 70% of them present only once. The specimen was PBMCs. The origin of the receptors is a woman aged 60-70 years in good health and CMV-seropositive. The CDR3 runs from the conserved cysteine through the conserved F or W. The order of the fields is V gene, J gene, clone size, D gene, CDR3 protein, CDR3 DNA. D genes are given only for firm matches. Only some rows state a clone size, as once, few, many or a class for expanded clones.

V gene: TRBV5-1
J gene: TRBJ1-2
clone size: .
D gene: TRBD1
CDR3 protein: CASSLGQGSYGYTF
CDR3 DNA: TGCGCCAGCAGCTTGGGACAGGGATCCTATGGCTACACCTTC

V gene: TRBV6-5
J gene: TRBJ2-7
clone size: .
D gene: TRBD1
CDR3 protein: CASTGQGRYEQYF
CDR3 DNA: TGTGCCAGCACCGGACAGGGGAGGTACGAGCAGTACTTC

V gene: TRBV28
J gene: TRBJ2-1
clone size: .
D gene: TRBD2
CDR3 protein: CASSPGTSGRYEQFF
CDR3 DNA: TGTGCCAGCAGTCCCGGGACTAGCGGGAGATATGAGCAGTTCTTC

V gene: TRBV6-8
J gene: TRBJ2-7
clone size: once
D gene: .
CDR3 protein: CASPGGPWYSYEQYF
CDR3 DNA: TGTGCCAGCCCAGGAGGGCCTTGGTATTCCTACGAGCAGTACTTC

V gene: TRBV6-6
J gene: TRBJ2-7
clone size: .
D gene: TRBD1
CDR3 protein: CASSYSTGQTYEQYF
CDR3 DNA: TGTGCCAGCAGTTACTCGACGGGACAGACATACGAGCAGTACTTC

V gene: TRBV2
J gene: TRBJ1-4
clone size: .
D gene: TRBD1
CDR3 protein: CASSIDDRGPGELFF
CDR3 DNA: TGTGCCAGCAGTATCGACGACAGGGGCCCGGGGGAACTGTTTTTT

V gene: TRBV11-3
J gene: TRBJ2-1
clone size: .
D gene: TRBD1
CDR3 protein: CASSSGQGESLFWEQFF
CDR3 DNA: TGTGCCAGCAGCTCGGGACAGGGAGAGTCCCTTTTTTGGGAGCAGTTCTTC

V gene: TRBV2
J gene: TRBJ2-7
clone size: .
D gene: TRBD1
CDR3 protein: CASSVLGQGAYEQYF
CDR3 DNA: TGTGCCAGCAGCGTCCTGGGACAGGGTGCCTACGAGCAGTACTTC

V gene: TRBV2
J gene: TRBJ1-1
clone size: once
D gene: .
CDR3 protein: CASSGSGAGTEAFF
CDR3 DNA: TGTGCCAGCAGTGGAAGTGGGGCGGGGACTGAAGCTTTCTTT

V gene: TRBV11-3
J gene: TRBJ2-3
clone size: .
D gene: TRBD2
CDR3 protein: CASSLTSSTDTQYF
CDR3 DNA: TGTGCCAGCAGTTTGACTAGCAGCACAGATACGCAGTATTTT

V gene: TRBV5-1
J gene: TRBJ2-7
clone size: once
D gene: .
CDR3 protein: CASSFDADPLYEQYF
CDR3 DNA: TGCGCCAGCAGCTTTGATGCAGATCCCCTCTACGAGCAGTACTTC

V gene: TRBV6-5
J gene: TRBJ1-4
clone size: .
D gene: TRBD1
CDR3 protein: CASRRTGGRLEKLFF
CDR3 DNA: TGTGCCAGCAGGAGAACAGGGGGTCGGTTGGAAAAACTGTTTTTT

V gene: TRBV7-9
J gene: TRBJ1-1
clone size: .
D gene: TRBD1
CDR3 protein: CASTFSLSGGGTEAFF
CDR3 DNA: TGTGCCAGCACCTTTTCTTTATCAGGGGGCGGCACTGAAGCTTTCTTT

V gene: TRBV27
J gene: TRBJ1-5
clone size: .
D gene: .
CDR3 protein: CASSLNRASNQPQHF
CDR3 DNA: TGTGCCAGCAGTTTAAACAGGGCTAGCAATCAGCCCCAGCATTTT

V gene: TRBV5-1
J gene: TRBJ2-5
clone size: .
D gene: TRBD2
CDR3 protein: CASRIPGLAGGETQYF
CDR3 DNA: TGCGCCAGCAGAATACCGGGACTAGCGGGAGGAGAGACCCAGTACTTC